This record concerns one T cell receptor (beta chain) sequence. Its antigen remains unknown. The CDR3 consists of 16 residues. Only in-frame clones appear in the TCRdb table, and some are missing; sequencing was by immunoSEQ multiplex PCR. The sample yields 850,000 to 1,100,000 clones, around 77% seen once. This sample is drawn from a study of shared clonotypes between healthy human individuals. Study-wide results and limits: Read depth was anticipated to influence clonotype sharing among donors. Relative to their counterparts shared across all four donors, non-shared clonotypes exhibited diminished generation probabilities. Clonotype sharing across a few donors was observed for around 5.1% of naive CD4 clonotypes.

A CD45RA+ naive subset and a CD45RA-negative memory subset were split from CD4+ cells. The gene calls are TRBV7-5 and TRBJ1-2; the DNA was not compared with TRBD1, the D call given in the table. TRBV7-5 corresponds to a pseudogene. Sequencing was carried out using memory CD4+ T cells from PBMCs. Subset defined: CD45RA-negative fraction. The clonotype was recovered from a man between 18 and 29 years old in good health. Some clones in this sample may be carry-over from other donors' samples. The CDR3 nucleotides read TGTGCCAGAAGCTCACCACAGGGGGCCCACCACTATGGCTACACCTTC. Protein sequence: CARSSPQGAHHYGYTF.